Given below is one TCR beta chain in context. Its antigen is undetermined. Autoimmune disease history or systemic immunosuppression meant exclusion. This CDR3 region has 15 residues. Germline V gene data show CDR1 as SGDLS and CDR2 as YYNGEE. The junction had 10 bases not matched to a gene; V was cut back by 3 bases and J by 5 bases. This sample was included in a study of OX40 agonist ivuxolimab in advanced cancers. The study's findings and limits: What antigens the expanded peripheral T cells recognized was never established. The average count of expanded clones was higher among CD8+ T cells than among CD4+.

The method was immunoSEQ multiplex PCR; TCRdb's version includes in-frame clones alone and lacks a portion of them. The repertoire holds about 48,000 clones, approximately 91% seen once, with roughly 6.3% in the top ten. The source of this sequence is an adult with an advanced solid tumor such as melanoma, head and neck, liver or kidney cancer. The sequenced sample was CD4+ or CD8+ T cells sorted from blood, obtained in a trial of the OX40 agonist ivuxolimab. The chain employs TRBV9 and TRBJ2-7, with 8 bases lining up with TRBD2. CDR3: CASSDAGTRVNEQYF. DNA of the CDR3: TGTGCCAGCAGCGACGCCGGGACTAGGGTCAACGAGCAGTACTTC.